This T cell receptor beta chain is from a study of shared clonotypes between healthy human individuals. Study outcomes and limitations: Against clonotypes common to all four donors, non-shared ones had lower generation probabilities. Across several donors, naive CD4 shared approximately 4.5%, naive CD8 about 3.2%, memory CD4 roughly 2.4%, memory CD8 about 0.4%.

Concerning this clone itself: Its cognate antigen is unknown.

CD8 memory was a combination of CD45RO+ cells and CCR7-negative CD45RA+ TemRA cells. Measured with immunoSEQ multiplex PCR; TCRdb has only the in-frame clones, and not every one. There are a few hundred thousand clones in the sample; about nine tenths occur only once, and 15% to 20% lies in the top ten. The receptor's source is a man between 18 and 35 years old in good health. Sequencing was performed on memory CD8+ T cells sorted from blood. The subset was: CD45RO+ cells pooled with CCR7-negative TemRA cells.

For the CDR3, the DNA is TGCGCCAGCAGCCCGTTCGGGACAGCCTTCGAGCAGTACTTC. It encodes CASSPFGTAFEQYF. This chain joins TRBV4-1 and TRBJ2-7; 7 bases match TRBD1. V shed 4 bases, J shed 6 bases, and the junction held 9 bases outside the gene matches. The CDR3 has 14 residues. The germline gives CDR1 MGHRA, CDR2 YSYEKL.